The rows below give T cell receptor beta chains drawn from one sample of a study of monozygotic twins with inflammatory bowel disease. TCRdb re-called the 5' RACE reads; every CDR3 protein appears as one record, without DNA. The sample has 110,000 to 150,000 distinct CDR3 sequences. Sequencing was performed on blood. The receptors derive from a human donor with ulcerative colitis or Crohn's disease, or a healthy co-twin of an affected twin (not recorded which). Each CDR3 is given with its conserved first and last residue.

V: TRBV24-1
J: TRBJ2-1
CDR3: CATSDLTSGLAYNEQFF

V: TRBV12-3/TRBV12-4
J: TRBJ1-2
CDR3: CASSQTARGYGYTF

V: TRBV5-1
J: TRBJ1-1
CDR3: CASSLKGEYTEAFF

V: TRBV2
J: TRBJ1-4
CDR3: CASRSRQGLNEKLFF

V: TRBV9
J: TRBJ2-7
CDR3: CASSSNPHYEQYF

V: TRBV27
J: TRBJ2-2
CDR3: CASSLLGLAENTGELFF

V: TRBV20-1
J: TRBJ2-3
CDR3: CSAREGLAGLTDTQYF

V: TRBV5-1
J: TRBJ2-4
CDR3: CASSLVWRDSRLAKNIQYF

V: TRBV29-1
J: TRBJ2-1
CDR3: CSVVQRLSYNEQFF

V: TRBV14
J: TRBJ2-1
CDR3: CASSQDQGSSYNEQFF

V: TRBV7-2
J: TRBJ2-2
CDR3: CASTRSLGTGELFF

V: TRBV11-1
J: TRBJ2-7
CDR3: CASSLAHRGAATYEQYF

V: TRBV7-3
J: TRBJ2-7
CDR3: CASSKQGAYEQYF

V: TRBV4-1
J: TRBJ1-2
CDR3: CASSQDFSQGNRYGYTF

V: TRBV5-6
J: TRBJ1-1
CDR3: CASSLVGGRRYTEAFF

V: TRBV11-2
J: TRBJ2-1
CDR3: CASSLLTGSYNEQFF

V: TRBV20-1
J: TRBJ2-3
CDR3: CSAAGRRRQSTDTQYF

V: TRBV7-2
J: TRBJ2-3
CDR3: CASSQIAGVGGDTQYF

V: TRBV11-2
J: TRBJ2-7
CDR3: CASSSRDKRYEQYF

V: TRBV27
J: TRBJ1-6
CDR3: CASSSGLRGRNSPLHF

V: TRBV7-6
J: TRBJ2-7
CDR3: CASSLKTSGLTYEQYF

V: TRBV19
J: TRBJ2-1
CDR3: CASSGGRGEAYNEQFF

V: TRBV6-2/TRBV6-3
J: TRBJ2-1
CDR3: CASSYRVAGNSEQFF

V: TRBV28
J: TRBJ1-5
CDR3: CASSPPGTGHSNQPQHF

V: TRBV4-3
J: TRBJ1-3
CDR3: CASSQVGNTIYF

V: TRBV5-4
J: TRBJ2-7
CDR3: CASCSGTSLYEQYF

V: TRBV6-4
J: TRBJ2-6
CDR3: CASSNGFSSGANVLTF

V: TRBV28
J: TRBJ1-2
CDR3: CATHSLGKYGYTF

V: TRBV11-2
J: TRBJ2-5
CDR3: CASSLNREETQYF

V: TRBV25-1
J: TRBJ2-7
CDR3: CASSESGRAYEQYF

V: TRBV12-3/TRBV12-4
J: TRBJ1-5
CDR3: CASSLQGGAVDQPQHF

V: TRBV24-1
J: TRBJ2-2
CDR3: CATRQGTNTGELFF

V: TRBV5-1
J: TRBJ2-5
CDR3: CASSGTGRETQYF

V: TRBV5-1
J: TRBJ2-7
CDR3: CASNLVLAGAREQYF

V: TRBV5-1
J: TRBJ1-1
CDR3: CASSLRGRLENTEAFF

V: TRBV5-6
J: TRBJ2-7
CDR3: CTSSRILGGNYEQYF

V: TRBV20-1
J: TRBJ2-6
CDR3: CSARVGEGQGLKVFSGANVLTF

V: TRBV4-3
J: TRBJ2-1
CDR3: CASSQETASISYNEQFF

V: TRBV5-1
J: TRBJ1-2
CDR3: CASSLEGARVSGYTF

V: TRBV7-2
J: TRBJ2-3
CDR3: CASSTGLARGTQYF

V: TRBV28
J: TRBJ1-1
CDR3: CASRQGYTEAFF

V: TRBV6-5
J: TRBJ1-5
CDR3: CASSPRTGTYSNQPQHF

V: TRBV23-1
J: TRBJ1-1
CDR3: CASSQDGQGAWTEAFF

V: TRBV20-1
J: TRBJ2-1
CDR3: CSALVPYSYNEQFF

V: TRBV7-2
J: TRBJ1-5
CDR3: CASSSTGGNQPQHF

V: TRBV18
J: TRBJ2-3
CDR3: CASSPSGSKDTQYF

V: TRBV20-1
J: TRBJ1-1
CDR3: CSAGPRGLATEAFF

V: TRBV30
J: TRBJ2-5
CDR3: CAWSVAGGQETQYF

V: TRBV11-2
J: TRBJ2-5
CDR3: CASSLGGGGTQYF

V: TRBV5-1
J: TRBJ2-3
CDR3: CASQTRDRARTDTQYF

V: TRBV7-2
J: TRBJ2-2
CDR3: CASSLAGGDTGELFF

V: TRBV20-1
J: TRBJ2-1
CDR3: CSARDSRTVYNEQFF

V: TRBV5-1
J: TRBJ2-2
CDR3: CASSLTLDGKTGELFF

V: TRBV15
J: TRBJ2-7
CDR3: CATSRDVGRTGESYEQYF

V: TRBV29-1
J: TRBJ1-1
CDR3: CSVWGGLTEAFF

V: TRBV7-9
J: TRBJ2-3
CDR3: CASSSDSTSTDTQYF

V: TRBV5-1
J: TRBJ2-3
CDR3: CASSSPDGPSTDTQYF

V: TRBV5-1
J: TRBJ2-5
CDR3: CASSAGDYQVDQYF

V: TRBV4-2
J: TRBJ1-3
CDR3: CASSQDPQENTIYF

V: TRBV20-1
J: TRBJ1-5
CDR3: CSATLRGNQPQHF